Reported below is one T cell receptor beta chain. This sample is drawn from a study of T cell changes during pregnancy in multiple sclerosis. The table came from immunoSEQ multiplex PCR; TCRdb's copy has only in-frame clones and leaves some out. Of 40,000 or so clones listed, around nine tenths are singletons. The sample in question was CD4+ T cells from peripheral blood mononuclear cells, obtained in the third trimester of pregnancy. The receptor was isolated from a female donor in good health, enrolled as a control in a pregnancy study.

CDR3 in amino acids: CASISYDRETQYF. CDR3 in DNA: TGTGCCAGCATTTCCTATGATCGGGAGACCCAGTACTTC. The chain uses TRBV2 and TRBJ2-5; D call uncertain. Germline V lookup: CDR1 SNHLY, CDR2 FYNNEI. V was cut by 7 bases and J by 5 bases, with 14 bases left in between. CDR3 length: 13 residues. The whole variable domain, filled in from reference TRBV2 and TRBJ2-5, reads EPEVTQTPSHQVTQMGQEVILRCVPISNHLYFYWYRQILGQKVEFLVSFYNNEISEKSEIFDDQFSVERPDGSNFTLKIRSTKLEDSAMYFCASISYDRETQYFGPGTRLLVL.